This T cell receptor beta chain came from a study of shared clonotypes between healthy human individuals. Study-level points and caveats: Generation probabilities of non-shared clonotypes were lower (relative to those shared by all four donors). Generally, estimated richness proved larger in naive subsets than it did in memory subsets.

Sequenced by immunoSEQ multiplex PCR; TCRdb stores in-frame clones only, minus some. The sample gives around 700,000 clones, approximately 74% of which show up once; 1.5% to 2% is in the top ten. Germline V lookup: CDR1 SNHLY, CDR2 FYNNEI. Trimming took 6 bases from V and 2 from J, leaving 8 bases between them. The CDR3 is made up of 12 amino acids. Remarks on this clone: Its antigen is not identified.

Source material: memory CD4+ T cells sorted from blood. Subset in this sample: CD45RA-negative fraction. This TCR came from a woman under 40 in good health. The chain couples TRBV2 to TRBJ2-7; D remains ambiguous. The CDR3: CASRYAAYEQYF. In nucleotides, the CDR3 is TGTGCCAGCAGATACGCAGCCTACGAGCAGTACTTC.